This is a list of T cell receptor beta chains from one sample in a study of blood T cell repertoires in COVID-19. Assay used: immunoSEQ multiplex PCR; TCRdb lists only in-frame clones, some missing. This sample carries over 200,000 clones, around 86% of them seen once, and the ten largest clones take roughly a sixth. Sequences were obtained from PBMCs or T cells enriched from blood (not recorded which). The receptor source for this set is a young man who had recovered from COVID-19. Each CDR3 is given with its conserved first and last residue. A D gene is named only where the DNA matches it firmly. The size entry is marked missing in some rows and otherwise reads once, few, many or a size class.

15	TRBJ1-3	TRBV9	few	TRBD1	TGTGCCAGCAGCGCCCCCCTGGGACAGGGAAACACCATATATTTT	CASSAPLGQGNTIYF
16	TRBJ2-1	TRBV19	NA	NA	TGTGCCAGTAGTACCACCCCAGGGCAAACCTACAATGAGCAGTTCTTC	CASSTTPGQTYNEQFF
14	TRBJ2-7	TRBV28	NA	NA	TGTGCCAGCAGTTTAATAAACAGGCTTCAGGAGCAGTACTTC	CASSLINRLQEQYF
13	TRBJ2-5	TRBV12-3/TRBV12-4	NA	TRBD2	TGTGCCAGCACCGTTAGCGGGGCCGAGACCCAGTACTTC	CASTVSGAETQYF
14	TRBJ2-7	TRBV19	NA	TRBD2	TGTGCCAGTAGTCCGGGACTAGCCTTCTACGAGCAGTACTTC	CASSPGLAFYEQYF
13	TRBJ2-7	TRBV28	NA	NA	TGTGCCAGCAGTTCAGGGGGACTCTACGAGCAGTACTTC	CASSSGGLYEQYF
14	TRBJ1-2	TRBV2	many	TRBD1	TGTGCCAGCAGTGAAAGACAGGGGGATGATGGCTACACCTTC	CASSERQGDDGYTF
15	TRBJ1-2	TRBV13	NA	TRBD1	TGTGCCAGCAGCCAAGGGACAGCCCCAGCGGAGGGCTACACCTTC	CASSQGTAPAEGYTF
14	TRBJ2-5	TRBV5-4	NA	TRBD1	TGTGCCAGCAGACCCGACAGGGCGCGGGAGACCCAGTACTTC	CASRPDRARETQYF
15	TRBJ2-2	TRBV10-1	once	NA	TGCGCCAGCAGTGAGTCGCACAGTCCCGCCGGGGAGCTGTTTTTT	CASSESHSPAGELFF
11	TRBJ1-2	TRBV20-1	NA	TRBD1	TGCAGTACAGGGACAGTCGCTGGCTACACCTTC	CSTGTVAGYTF
15	TRBJ2-5	TRBV19	few	NA	TGTGCCAGCCAGCGGGCTAGCGCCCTACAAGAGACCCAGTACTTC	CASQRASALQETQYF
13	TRBJ1-1	TRBV6-4	NA	NA	TGTGCCAGCAGTGTGAGAGTGAACACTGAAGCTTTCTTT	CASSVRVNTEAFF
15	TRBJ1-5	TRBV19	few	NA	TGTGCCAGTAGTTCTCATCCACGGGGCAATCAGCCCCAGCATTTT	CASSSHPRGNQPQHF
15	TRBJ1-3	TRBV7-8	NA	TRBD1	TGTGCCAGCAGCCAAGGGACAGCCGATGGAAACACCATATATTTT	CASSQGTADGNTIYF
17	TRBJ2-2	TRBV5-5	NA	NA	TGTGCCAGCAGCTCCCGGGACACCAGCTCGAACACCGGGGAGCTGTTTTTT	CASSSRDTSSNTGELFF
15	TRBJ2-1	TRBV9	once	TRBD2	TGTGCCAGCAGCGTAGGTGCGGGGGGTACAAATGAGCAGTTCTTC	CASSVGAGGTNEQFF
12	TRBJ1-1	TRBV7-8	NA	NA	TGTGCCAGCAGCCAAAACCACCTGGAGGCTTTCTTT	CASSQNHLEAFF